This T cell receptor beta chain is drawn from a study of blood T cell repertoires in COVID-19. Overall study: Researchers got acute and convalescent COVID-19 samples from the United States, Italy and Spain.

Data came from immunoSEQ multiplex PCR; TCRdb stores just in-frame clones and leaves some out. This repertoire shows over 85,000 clones, 70% to 85% found once; its top ten account for around 12%. The CDR3 is 16 residues long. Trimming left V 0 bases short and J 3 bases short, with 14 bases between. From germline, CDR1 is SGHRS and CDR2 YFSETQ. J is TRBJ2-3 and V is TRBV5-1, with D hard to call. The receptor was isolated from a human donor in a cohort sampled during active COVID-19. Sequencing was done on a sample of peripheral blood. CDR3 DNA: TGCGCCAGCAGCTTGGGAGTCAGGATGATTACAGATACGCAGTATTTT. It is translated as CASSLGVRMITDTQYF.